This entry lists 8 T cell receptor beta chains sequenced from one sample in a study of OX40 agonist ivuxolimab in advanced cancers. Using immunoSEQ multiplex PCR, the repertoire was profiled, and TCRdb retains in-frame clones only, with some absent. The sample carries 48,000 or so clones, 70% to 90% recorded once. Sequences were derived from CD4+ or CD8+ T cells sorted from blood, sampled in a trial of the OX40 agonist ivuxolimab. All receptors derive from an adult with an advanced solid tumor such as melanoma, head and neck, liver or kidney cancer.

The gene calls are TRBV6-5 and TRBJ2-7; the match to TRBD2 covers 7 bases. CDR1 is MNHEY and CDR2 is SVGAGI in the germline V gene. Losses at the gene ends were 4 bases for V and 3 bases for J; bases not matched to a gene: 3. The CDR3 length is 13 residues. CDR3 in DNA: TGTGCCAGCAGTTTCCGGGGGGACTACGAGCAGTACTTC. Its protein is CASSFRGDYEQYF.

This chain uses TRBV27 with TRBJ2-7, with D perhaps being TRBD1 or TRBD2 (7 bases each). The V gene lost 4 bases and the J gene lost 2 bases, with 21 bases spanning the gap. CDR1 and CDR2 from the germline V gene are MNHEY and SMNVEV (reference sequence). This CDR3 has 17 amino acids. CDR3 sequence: CASSSEGAGDATYEQYF. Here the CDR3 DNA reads TGTGCCAGCAGTTCGGAGGGGGCGGGGGATGCTACCTACGAGCAGTACTTC.

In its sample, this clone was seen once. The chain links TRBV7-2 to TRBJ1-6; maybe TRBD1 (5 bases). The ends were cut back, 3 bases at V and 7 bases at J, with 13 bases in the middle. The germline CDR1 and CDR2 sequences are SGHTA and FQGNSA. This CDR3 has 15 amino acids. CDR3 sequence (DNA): TGTGCCAGCAGCTTGGTTACAGGAGGCAATTCACCCCTCCACTTT. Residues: CASSLVTGGNSPLHF.

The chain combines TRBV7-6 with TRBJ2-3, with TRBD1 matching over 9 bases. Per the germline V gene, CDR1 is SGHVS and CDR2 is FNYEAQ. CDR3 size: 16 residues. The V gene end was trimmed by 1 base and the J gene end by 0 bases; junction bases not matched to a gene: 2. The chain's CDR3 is CASSLVDRGSTDTQYF. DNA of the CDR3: TGTGCCAGCAGCTTAGTGGACAGGGGAAGCACAGATACGCAGTATTTT.

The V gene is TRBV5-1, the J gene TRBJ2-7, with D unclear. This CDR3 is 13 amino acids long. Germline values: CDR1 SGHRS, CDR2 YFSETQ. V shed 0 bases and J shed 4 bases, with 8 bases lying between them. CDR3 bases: TGCGCCAGCAGCTTGGACGCTTGGTACGAGCAGTACTTC. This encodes CASSLDAWYEQYF.

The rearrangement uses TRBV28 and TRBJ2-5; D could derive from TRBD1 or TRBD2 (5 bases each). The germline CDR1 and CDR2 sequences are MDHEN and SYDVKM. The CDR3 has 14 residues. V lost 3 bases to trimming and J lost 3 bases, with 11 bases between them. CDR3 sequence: CASSLEGTEETQYF. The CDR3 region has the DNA TGTGCCAGCAGTTTGGAAGGGACGGAAGAGACCCAGTACTTC.

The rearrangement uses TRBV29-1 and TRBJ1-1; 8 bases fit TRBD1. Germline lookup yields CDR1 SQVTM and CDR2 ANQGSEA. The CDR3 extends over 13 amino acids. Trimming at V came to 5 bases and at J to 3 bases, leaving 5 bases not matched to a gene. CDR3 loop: CSVKDRADTEAFF. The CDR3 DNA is TGCAGCGTTAAGGACAGGGCAGACACTGAAGCTTTCTTT.

The CDR3 spells CASSFEFTPQETQYF. The CDR3 nucleotides read TGTGCCAGCAGTTTTGAGTTTACCCCCCAAGAGACCCAGTACTTC. V is TRBV27 and J is TRBJ2-5; D remains ambiguous. V was trimmed by 3 bases and J by 1 base, leaving 12 bases between them. CDR3 size: 15 residues. Germline lookup yields CDR1 MNHEY and CDR2 SMNVEV (reference sequence).